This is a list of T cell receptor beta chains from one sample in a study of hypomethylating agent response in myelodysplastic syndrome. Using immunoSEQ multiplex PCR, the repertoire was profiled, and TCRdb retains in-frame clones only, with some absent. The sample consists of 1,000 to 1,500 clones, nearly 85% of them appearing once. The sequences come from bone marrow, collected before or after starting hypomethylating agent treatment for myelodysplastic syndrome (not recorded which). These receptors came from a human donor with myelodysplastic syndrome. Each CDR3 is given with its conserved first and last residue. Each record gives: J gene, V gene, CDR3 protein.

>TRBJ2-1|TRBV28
CASSRTGTGGLDEQFF
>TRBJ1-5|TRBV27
CASSLWGANNQPQHF
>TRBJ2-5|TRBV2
CASSDGTGALIETQYF
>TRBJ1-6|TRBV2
CASSEEGGSPLHF
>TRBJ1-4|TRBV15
CATSPRTGRNEKLFF
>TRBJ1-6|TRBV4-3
CASSQGTVIDSPLHF
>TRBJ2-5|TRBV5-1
CASSPKDQETQYF
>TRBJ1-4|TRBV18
CASSPGTDEKLFF
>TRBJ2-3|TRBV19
CASKREGSTDTQYF
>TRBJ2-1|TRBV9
CASSLGQGTYNEQFF
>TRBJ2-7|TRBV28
CASSFRGLREQYF
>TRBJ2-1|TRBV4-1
CASSLDQLNEQFF
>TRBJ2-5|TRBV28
CASLAGGRMREQYF
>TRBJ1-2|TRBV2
CASKGTGRYTF
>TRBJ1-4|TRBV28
CASSPQTGTGDEKLFF
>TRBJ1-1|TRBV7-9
CASSLGSGNTEAFF
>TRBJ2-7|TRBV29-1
CSVEAPKGLAGKEQYF
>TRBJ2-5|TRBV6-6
CASTTGASGTQYF
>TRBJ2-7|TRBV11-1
CASSTRLAREQYF
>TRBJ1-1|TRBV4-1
CASSGGPALNTEAFF
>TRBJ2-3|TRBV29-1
CSVEQGATDTQYF
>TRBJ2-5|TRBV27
CASRTKNYYRESQETQYF
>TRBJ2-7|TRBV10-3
CASTGRDRPTYEQYF
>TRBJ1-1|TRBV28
CASSLGGGGGASTEAFF
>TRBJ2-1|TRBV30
CAWSAIGHNEQFF
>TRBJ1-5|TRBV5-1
CASSLMPGGHQPQHF
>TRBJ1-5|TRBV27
CASSSHRGNQPQHF
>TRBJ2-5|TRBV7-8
CASSLRGVGETQYF
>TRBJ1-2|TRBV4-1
CASSQEGGRGNYGYTF
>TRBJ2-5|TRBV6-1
CASSGARTGVIGEQYF
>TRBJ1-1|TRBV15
CATRGRQGRTEAFF
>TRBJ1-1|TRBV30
CAWSIHGNTEAFF
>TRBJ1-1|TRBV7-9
CASSSGGGRQGRTEAFF
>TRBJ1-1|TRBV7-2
CASSPRPNTEAFF
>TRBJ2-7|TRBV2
CASSTGPTYEQYF
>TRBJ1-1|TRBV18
CASSPPGRGDTEAFF
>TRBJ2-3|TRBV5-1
CASSLEGHRTDTQYF
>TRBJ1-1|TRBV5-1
CASSLQGNEAFF
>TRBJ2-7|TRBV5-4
CASSLGEGQGALKQYF
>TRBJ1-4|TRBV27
CASSYRGFITNEKLFF
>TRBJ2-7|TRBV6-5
CASSRNQGLEQYF
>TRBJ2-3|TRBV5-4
CASSLELAGAGPDTQYF
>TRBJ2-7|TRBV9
CASSAEDYGGDEQYF
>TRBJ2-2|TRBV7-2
CASSLEITGELFF
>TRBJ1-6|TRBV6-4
CASSSGQGESPLHF
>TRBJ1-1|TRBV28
CASSTTRGQVWTEAFF